These T cell receptor beta chains were read from a single sample in a study of regulatory T cells in long-lasting Graves disease. A single record per CDR3 protein comes from TCRdb applying MiXCR to the multiplex PCR reads. The sample has around 320,000 distinct CDR3 sequences, 15% to 20% seen once. Another study also made use of these data, one on T cells in Graves' hyperthyroidism and ophthalmopathy.

Sequencing was performed on peripheral blood mononuclear cells (PBMCs), taken at new diagnosis, from a patient treated with antithyroid drugs. All receptors derive from a man in his forties with Graves disease. Each CDR3 is given with its conserved first and last residue. D genes are given only for firm matches. Clone sizes are given selectively: once, few, many, or a class where the clone is expanded.

j_call d_call clone_size v_call cdr3_nt cdr3_aa
TRBJ1-3 . . TRBV7-2 TGTGCCAGCAGCATCCCCGGGACCCTACACGGAAACACCATATATTTT CASSIPGTLHGNTIYF
TRBJ2-3 . many TRBV9 TGTGCCAGCAGCGTAGGCCCGGGGGGCAGAGATACGCAGTATTTT CASSVGPGGRDTQYF
TRBJ1-4 . . TRBV6-2/TRBV6-3 TGTGCCTCCCGAGTAGGTGCAACTAATGAAAAACTGTTTTTT CASRVGATNEKLFF
TRBJ2-1 . few TRBV29-1 TGCAGCGTTGAAATTACAACCTACAATGAGCAGTTCTTC CSVEITTYNEQFF
TRBJ2-7 . many TRBV6-2/TRBV6-3 TGTGCCAGCAGTTACTCGCTCAGGGGCTACGAGCAGTACTTC CASSYSLRGYEQYF
TRBJ2-7 TRBD2 . TRBV5-1 TGCGCCAGCAGCTTGGGGGCTAGCGGGGCAAGCGAGCAGTACTTC CASSLGASGASEQYF
TRBJ1-6 TRBD1 many TRBV20-1 TGCAGTGCTAGAGGTCGGACAGGGTATTCACCCCTCCACTTT CSARGRTGYSPLHF
TRBJ2-7 TRBD1 many TRBV28 TGTGCCAGCAGTTTACGTAGTCAGGGGGCCTACGAGCAGTACTTC CASSLRSQGAYEQYF
TRBJ2-7 . many TRBV7-2 TGTGCCAGCAGCTTAGCTGTAGCGGAGAGCTCCTACGAGCAGTACTTC CASSLAVAESSYEQYF
TRBJ2-7 . many TRBV6-1 TGTGCCAGCAGGGGACGTCAGGACTACGAGCAGTACTTC CASRGRQDYEQYF
TRBJ2-5 TRBD2 many TRBV2 TGTGCCAGCGGGACTAGCGGGGCCCAAGAGACCCAGTACTTC CASGTSGAQETQYF
TRBJ1-4 . many TRBV28 TGTGCCAGCGTTTCAGGATATAATGAAAAACTGTTTTTT CASVSGYNEKLFF
TRBJ2-3 . many TRBV28 TGTGCCAGCAGTTTAGGGGGGCGCACAGATACGCAGTATTTT CASSLGGRTDTQYF
TRBJ2-5 TRBD1 many TRBV28 TGTGCCAGCAGTTTAAGAGCGACAGGGGGATTTTTGGAGACCCAGTACTTC CASSLRATGGFLETQYF
TRBJ2-2 . once TRBV19 TGTGCCAGTAGTCGACAGGAGCACGGGGAGCTGTTTTTT CASSRQEHGELFF
TRBJ2-7 . . TRBV7-9 TGTGCCAGCAGCTTTTTTCTGGGGCACGAGCAGTACTTC CASSFFLGHEQYF
TRBJ2-2 . few TRBV28 TGTGCCGGCAGTTTCCAAGCATTCGGGGAGCTGTTTTTT CAGSFQAFGELFF
TRBJ2-1 . . TRBV6-1 TGTGCCAGCAGTGAGGTACATGAGCAGTTCTTC CASSEVHEQFF
TRBJ1-4 . . TRBV28 TGTGCCAGCAGTTTTGACATTAAAACGCCCTATGAAAAACTGTTTTTT CASSFDIKTPYEKLFF
TRBJ1-2 . once TRBV9 TGTGCCAGCAGCCACCGCGGGGTCTATGGCTACACCTTC CASSHRGVYGYTF
TRBJ2-2 . . TRBV9 TGTGCCAGCAGCGACTACAGGGTTGAGACCGGGGAGCTGTTTTTT CASSDYRVETGELFF
TRBJ2-1 . many TRBV6-2/TRBV6-3 TGTGCCAGCAGTTTGGGGCTAGCAATCAGCGAGCAGTTCTTC CASSLGLAISEQFF
TRBJ2-1 TRBD1 . TRBV24-1 TGTGCCACCAGTGTTCGACAGGGGGCTAATGAGCAGTTCTTC CATSVRQGANEQFF
TRBJ2-3 . many TRBV6-1 TGTGCCAGCAGTGAAGGGGCTATCACAGATACGCAGTATTTT CASSEGAITDTQYF
TRBJ1-1 TRBD1 few TRBV4-1 TGCGCCAGCAGCCCGCTAGGACAGGGACGTAACCCTGAAGCTTTCTTT CASSPLGQGRNPEAFF
TRBJ2-1 . many TRBV11-2 TGTGCCAGCAGCCTCCCCGGAGTAGTCCCACTCCATGAGCAGTTCTTC CASSLPGVVPLHEQFF
TRBJ1-6 TRBD1 few TRBV5-1 TGTGCCAGCAGCCGGGACGGACAGGGAAATTCACCCCTCCACTTT CASSRDGQGNSPLHF
TRBJ1-4 TRBD1 . TRBV4-3 TGCGCCAGCAGCCAGTCCGGGACAGACAATGAAAAACTGTTTTTT CASSQSGTDNEKLFF
TRBJ2-7 TRBD1 many TRBV3-1 TGTGCCAGCAGCCTATCGCTGGACAGGGCCCACGAGCAGTACTTC CASSLSLDRAHEQYF
TRBJ2-3 TRBD2 many TRBV18 TGTGCCAGCTCACCACGAAGCGGGGGGGGCACAGATACGCAGTATTTT CASSPRSGGGTDTQYF
TRBJ2-5 . . TRBV28 TGTGCCAGCAGTTTTCTTCCCGGGACGGGTCACCAGACCCAGTACTTC CASSFLPGTGHQTQYF
TRBJ1-2 . many TRBV30 TGTGCCTGGAACCTGGGGGCGTTAGGCTACACCTTC CAWNLGALGYTF
TRBJ2-1 TRBD2 . TRBV5-1 TGCGCCAGCGGCCCCCAGGGACTAGCGGCCTACAATGAGCAGTTCTTC CASGPQGLAAYNEQFF
TRBJ2-5 . many TRBV7-2 TGTGCCAGCAGCTTAGCGTCCACAGTACAAGAGACCCAGTACTTC CASSLASTVQETQYF
TRBJ2-5 TRBD1 few TRBV10-2 TGCGCCAGCAGTGAATTAGGACAGGGAGATGGAGAGACCCAGTACTTC CASSELGQGDGETQYF
TRBJ2-3 TRBD2 . TRBV27 TGTGCCAGCAGTACTAGACTAGCGGGGGTAGATACGCAGTATTTT CASSTRLAGVDTQYF
TRBJ1-6 TRBD1 . TRBV4-1 TGCGCCAGCAGCCAAGAGCACAGGGGTAATTCACCCCTCCACTTT CASSQEHRGNSPLHF
TRBJ2-5 . . TRBV5-5 TGTGCCAGCAGCTTGTCCAGGGTAGGGATTAGGGAGACCCAGTACTTC CASSLSRVGIRETQYF
TRBJ2-2 TRBD2 . TRBV19 TGTGCCAGTAGTATCCGGGGGGACGGGGAGCTGTTTTTT CASSIRGDGELFF
TRBJ2-1 TRBD1 many TRBV19 TGTGCCAGTACTAAGACAGGGACCTACAATGAGCAGTTCTTC CASTKTGTYNEQFF
TRBJ1-5 . . TRBV2 TGTGCCATGGGGATTAATCAGCCCCAGCATTTT CAMGINQPQHF
TRBJ1-5 TRBD1 many TRBV28 TGTGCCAGCAACCTCAACAGGGGGAATCAGCCCCAGCATTTT CASNLNRGNQPQHF
TRBJ1-5 . many TRBV27 TGTGCCAGCAGGCCGGGGCCCTATAGCAATCAGCCCCAGCATTTT CASRPGPYSNQPQHF
TRBJ2-7 . many TRBV5-4 TGTGCCAGCAGCTTGGGGCAGCGAGGCTCCTACGAGCAGTACTTC CASSLGQRGSYEQYF
TRBJ1-5 TRBD1 . TRBV6-1 TGTGCCAGCAGGAGAGGACAGGGCTGGAATCAGCCCCAGCATTTT CASRRGQGWNQPQHF
TRBJ1-6 TRBD1 many TRBV12-3/TRBV12-4 TGTGCCAGCAGTCCAGGGACAGGGGGACACTCACCCCTCCACTTT CASSPGTGGHSPLHF
TRBJ1-1 . few TRBV9 TGTGCCAGCAGCGCCACAGGGTCCGTGAACACTGAAGCTTTCTTT CASSATGSVNTEAFF
TRBJ2-2 TRBD2 few TRBV5-1 TGCGCCAGCAGCCCTCGCCCGACTAGCGGGGGCACCGGGGAGCTGTTTTTT CASSPRPTSGGTGELFF
TRBJ2-7 . many TRBV12-3/TRBV12-4 TGTGCCAGCAGTTTATTTGGCAGCTCCTACGAGCAGTACTTC CASSLFGSSYEQYF
TRBJ2-7 . . TRBV5-1 TGCGCCAGCGTACCGGGCCCCGGTACCTACGAGCAGTACTTC CASVPGPGTYEQYF
TRBJ1-6 . many TRBV12-3/TRBV12-4 TGTGCCAGCAGTTTGGGAAGGCCCCCTTCGAGACCCCTCCACTTT CASSLGRPPSRPLHF
TRBJ2-1 . . TRBV27 TGTGCCAGCAGTCCATCGACTGGGTACAATGAGCAGTTCTTC CASSPSTGYNEQFF
TRBJ1-6 . . TRBV11-2 TGTGCCAGCAGCTTCAATAGCGGCCGGATCGGGGATTCACCCCTCCACTTT CASSFNSGRIGDSPLHF
TRBJ1-4 . few TRBV7-9 TGTGCCAGCAGCTCCACAGGGGAAAAACTGTTTTTT CASSSTGEKLFF
TRBJ2-1 . few TRBV3-1 TGTGCCAGCAGCCAAAAGCAGACGAGTGGCCTCTACAATGAGCAGTTCTTC CASSQKQTSGLYNEQFF
TRBJ2-7 TRBD2 . TRBV20-1 TGCAGTGCCGAGGGACTAGCGGATTCCTACGAGCAGTACTTC CSAEGLADSYEQYF
TRBJ2-7 TRBD2 many TRBV4-1 TGCGCCAGCAGCCAAGTAGCTGGGGGGGTGTACGAGCAGTACTTC CASSQVAGGVYEQYF
TRBJ2-7 TRBD1 many TRBV18 TGTGCCAGCTCACCCGGACAGGGGGTCTACGAGCAGTACTTC CASSPGQGVYEQYF
TRBJ1-1 . many TRBV18 TGTGCCAGCTCACCACCGGCTCGGAACACTGAAGCTTTCTTT CASSPPARNTEAFF